The source of this TCR beta chain is a study of spatial heterogeneity in lung cancer. Study summary: Raw reads showed each unique TCR and UMI combination turning up more than ten times on average.

The study tagged each TCR cDNA molecule with a unique molecular identifier. Via MiXCR, TCRdb re-called the 5' RACE reads, giving one row per CDR3 protein. The sample has around 89,000 distinct CDR3 sequences, 10% to 15% seen once. Trimming took off 5 bases at V and 8 bases at J, with 16 bases between the two ends. CDR3 length: 15 amino acids. Looked up from germline, CDR1 is SEHNR and CDR2 is FQNEAQ (reference sequence). The time point here: sample taken at primary tumor resection. The sequenced material consisted of unsorted whole RNA from tumor, nontumor lung or frozen PBMC. Donors were 72 untreated early-stage non-small cell lung cancer patients. General study points: Detection of ubiquitous tumor TCRs in blood was higher at resection than follow-up.

There are a few counts of this clonotype. Its antigen is undetermined. The receptor's source is a male donor with early-stage non-small cell lung cancer. The material was PBMCs, obtained at surgery. The chain couples TRBV7-9 to TRBJ1-6; D is possibly TRBD1 (5 bases). The CDR3 reads CASSPRGTADSPLHF. The CDR3 coding sequence is TGTGCCAGCAGCCCCCGGGGGACCGCGGATTCACCCCTCCACTTT.